This T cell receptor (beta chain) emerged from a study of a mutant IDH1 vaccine in newly diagnosed glioma. Across the study: At week 47 came visit V13, while visit V12 had come at week 35.

This clone was picked up a small number of times. Its target is unknown. Described time point: week 47, end of study. Each dose of the vaccine consisted of 300 ug of mutant IDH1 20-mer peptide, with topical imiquimod. Clones were sequenced by immunoSEQ multiplex PCR, and TCRdb holds only the in-frame ones, with some missing. Here the sample spans tens of thousands of clones, 65% being singletons. CDR1 and CDR2 (germline): MNHNY, SVGAGI (reference sequence). The CDR3 totals 15 residues. V lost 6 bases and J lost 0; bases outside the gene matches: 7. Sequenced material: peripheral blood mononuclear cells (PBMCs), taken from a glioma patient whose treatment included an IDH1 peptide vaccine. The rearrangement joins TRBV6-6 to TRBJ2-7; 8 nucleotides line up with TRBD1. The TCR sequence derives from a man aged 40-50 years with glioma. Some clones in this sample may be carry-over from other donors' samples. The CDR3 DNA reads TGTGCCAGCAGCCCCTCCAGGGGGCACTCCTACGAGCAGTACTTC. It is translated as CASSPSRGHSYEQYF.